The sequence of this TCR beta chain was determined in a study of blood T cell repertoires in COVID-19. Study background: Italy, Spain and the United States were the sources of the convalescent and acute COVID-19 samples. In each case, the material was cDNA or gDNA derived from T cells, B-cell-depleted T cells, or PBMCs.

In the authors' workflow: Reference gene primer amplification gave estimated nucleated cell counts. The repertoire was sequenced with immunoSEQ multiplex PCR; TCRdb's copy has only in-frame clones and lacks some. The V and J calls and clone size were taken over from that table, and D and trimming were inferred from the DNA. The table records some 85,000 clones, around three quarters of them present only once. CDR1 and CDR2 from the germline V gene are MNHNS and SASEGT. The CDR3 contains 17 residues. The J segment lost 3 bases and the V segment lost 1 base, leaving 5 bases of the junction unmatched. This sequence originates from a woman aged 80 or over with active or convalescent COVID-19. V is TRBV6-1 and J is TRBJ2-2, with 10 bases that match TRBD2. The material sequenced was peripheral blood. The CDR3 nucleotides read TGTGCCAGCAGTGAAGAGCGGGGGGGCTCCGACACCGGGGAGCTGTTTTTT. Translating it yields CASSEERGGSDTGELFF.